This T cell receptor beta chain was documented in a study of cytomegalovirus exposure and HLA in healthy donors listed by TCRdb under 2017. Background for the entire study: An earlier analysis of approximately 590 of the donors reported about 250 Gb of sequence data and approximately 110 million unique TCR beta sequences from about 200 million T cells. Around 320 gigabases of sequencing data and tens of millions of unique TCR sequences were included in an early release covering several hundred HLA-typed donors. The genetic ancestry cluster associated with self-reported Caucasian donors included about 84% of the roughly 400 genotyped donors. The study aimed to test whether signatures of past pathogen exposure could be identified by cataloging public T cell receptors. Using immunosequencing, the study profiled T cell repertoires from 666 subjects and related those repertoires to cytomegalovirus serostatus. A separate validation cohort of 100 to 150 different subjects was used in addition to the roughly 640-subject first cohort. To predict cytomegalovirus infection status, the study brought together high-throughput TCR immunosequencing, statistical association of individual TCRs with disease status, and machine learning. To study patterns of TCR occurrence, a later analysis re-analyzed previously published TCR beta repertoires from more than 550 donors and added high-resolution HLA genotyping. The later analysis used no new phenotypic data to find candidate immune exposures, relying instead on TCR beta sequences and their occurrence across donors. An earlier analysis of about 620 of the donors applied high-throughput TCR beta sequencing to assess whether each TCR beta V gene segment acted as functional or pseudogenic. Donor age, sex, ethnicity and CMV serostatus were compiled alongside the repertoire data. Genome-wide SNP genotypes for about 60% of the roughly 700 donors were used in a later genetic analysis, which treated that subset as a discovery cohort. Every discovery cohort repertoire had been produced on one sequencing platform. Class I and class II HLA loci were covered by the typing at four-digit resolution. Typing coverage differed by locus: A, B, C, DRB1 and DQB1 were typed in about 620-630 donors, DQA1 in about 510, DPA1 in 606, and DPB1 in 472. Roughly five DR-DQ haplotypes were handled as single units for association and clustering, since linkage in the cohort was strong. Across roughly 420 genotyped donors of the cohort, an average of about 240,000 unique TCR beta nucleotide sequences per donor were sequenced, and roughly a sixth of those sequences were non-productive. What the authors observed across the whole study: Strong co-occurrence of HLA alleles, especially DR and DQ, made assigning TCR associations to individual alleles difficult. In a later analysis, HLA-associated TCR beta chains showed more clonal expansion and lower generation probabilities than non-associated chains that were equally common. The earlier analysis of about 600 of the donors excluded approximately 15 rarely observed V segments, including chromosome 9 orphons, because counts were too low. In a later analysis, most CMV-associated TCR beta chains were found to appear HLA-restricted, with HLA associations seemingly driven largely by CMV exposure. V-gene and J-gene trimming of TCR beta chains was associated with a missense DCLRE1C variant in a later genetic analysis, and the association was replicated in an independent cohort. In a later analysis, several top co-occurrence clusters were reported to appear linked to parvovirus B19, influenza, CMV and Epstein-Barr virus. A later analysis associated 16,951 TCR beta sequences with specific HLA alleles at a false discovery rate of 0.05. In an earlier analysis of 587 of the donors, most TCR beta V segments appeared in productive rearrangements about 87% or about 30% of the time, broadly matching IMGT annotations. Cytomegalovirus status was reported to be diagnosed by the classifier with high specificity and sensitivity in both the original and validation cohorts. Immune exposure information for the cohort was limited to CMV serostatus. Across donors, most TCR sequences were observed very rarely, whereas some public TCRs were present in many individuals. A further reported finding was that TCR beta sequences accurately predicted the HLA-A and HLA-B alleles for most subjects in the first cohort. According to a later analysis, TCR association rates differed among HLA loci, with DRB1 alleles showing the most associated TCRs and HLA-C alleles showing the fewest. A cluster of highly shared sequence variants was judged likely to be a technical artifact of the sequencing pipeline. The authors suggested that the approach could potentially be extended to other disease states and immunological phenotypes. In vitro tests confirmed that a few of the cytomegalovirus-associated TCR beta chains recognize cytomegalovirus antigens. This cohort had only TCR beta chains sequenced, and the lack of alpha or paired-chain data limited which features could be detected. The study gave a list of over 150 TCR beta chains associated with cytomegalovirus. Sequencing depth was assumed to be roughly uniform across donors in the presence/absence analyses, though that assumption may not hold. Because HLA typing was missing for some donors at each locus, association tests included only the typed subset. Correlated functional status among segregating V segments might be attributable to linkage disequilibrium, but an unknown experimental factor could not be ruled out. The 87-base-pair reads could not distinguish some IMGT-functional V segments, including TRBV6-2 and TRBV6-3, so those segments were excluded. In a later genetic analysis, fewer N-insertions in productive TCRs were reported among donors in an Asian-associated ancestry cluster than the roughly 640-donor mean.

From cysteine to phenylalanine, the CDR3 is 13 amino acids long. Only the CDR3 part of the read is kept: 39 bases, read in frame from the first base. According to the germline V gene, CDR1 reads SGHDN and CDR2 reads FVKESK. The germline ends are 14 bases apart after V is trimmed by 4 bases and J by 8 bases. Receptor amplification or capture employed the immunoSEQ multiplex PCR assay. For the multiplex PCR, a mixture combining 60 forward primers for TCR Vbeta segments and 13 reverse primers for TCR Jbeta segments was used. The CDR3 region of rearranged TCR beta genes was amplified from genomic DNA by a multiplex PCR assay. On the Illumina HiSeq System, the amplified TCR beta libraries were sequenced as 87-base-pair reads. The authors' analysis ran thus. In a later analysis, about 80 million unique TCR beta chains were counted across the roughly 700 repertoires, and some 10 million of these chains were shared by at least two donors. Raw reads were error-corrected and collapsed into unique sequences by a nearest-neighbor algorithm in which closely related sequences were merged to remove PCR and sequencing errors. CDR3 sequences were aligned to IMGT reference sequences to assign V, D and J gene segments. For a sequence to be retained, a match of at least six nucleotides was required to both a V gene segment and a J gene segment. Rearrangements were classified as productive when the CDR3 lacked stop codons and remained in frame with V and J, and all other rearrangements were classified as non-productive. Following IMGT convention, CDR3 was defined as the stretch from the second conserved V-encoded cysteine up to the conserved J-encoded phenylalanine. In an earlier analysis of around 600 of the donors, sequences lacking an unambiguous match to a single V gene segment were excluded. In an earlier analysis of approximately 560 of the donors, a V segment was called functional when productive rearrangements were above 56.7%, and segregating when the standard deviation between donors exceeded 5%. A statistical classification framework was built for diagnosing cytomegalovirus status from the catalog of TCR beta chain sequences. A later analysis assigned V and J genes by comparing TCR nucleotide sequences with IMGT/GENE-DB human TR gene sequences. Using the TCRdist pipeline, a later analysis assigned CDR3 sequences along with most-parsimonious VDJ recombination scenarios. A later analysis defined each TCR beta chain by its CDR3 amino acid sequence plus V-gene family, and excluded reads lacking a unique V-gene family. In a later analysis, approximately 590 highly shared, low-generation-probability nucleotide sequences were removed to address suspected cross-contamination and a sequencing artifact. In a later analysis, a clonal expansion index was calculated for each public chain from normalized within-repertoire ranks of inferred template counts. Generation probabilities in a later analysis came from a VDJ recombination model fitted to out-of-frame rearrangements, and those results were checked against IGoR. In a later analysis, hypergeometric tests were used to score TCR-TCR, TCR-HLA and TCR-CMV co-occurrence, with a repertoire-size bias correction applied to TCR pairs. False discovery rates were estimated in a later analysis by permuting HLA or CMV assignments 20 times. A later analysis grouped co-occurring TCRs with DBSCAN, adding TCRdist sequence similarity when clustering within HLA-allele-positive subsets. Co-occurrence clustering excluded repertoires with fewer than 30,000 or more than 120,000 public chains, plus five with anomalous nucleotide sharing. Imported from immuneACCESS, the table was reduced by TCRdb to in-frame sequences with V and J called. These copies leave out some clones; in studies compared against another copy, an unresolved V gene accounts for under half, and the cause of the remainder is not known. V and J calls plus clone size are reproduced from that table; the DNA served to infer D and trimming. The sample includes about 110,000 clones, with 76% observed a single time. The top ten hold over 7% of the sample.

This clone has a handful of counts. Its specific antigen is unknown. Within one base of it there is no much larger clone, and no base qualities were kept. The cohort comprised 666 healthy bone marrow donors. All cohort members were sampled while nominally healthy, although unrecorded immune exposures were likely present. The donor was CMV seropositive and was included in the group of some 290 seropositive cohort members. A peripheral blood sample was collected from each donor, and TCR beta sequencing was performed on peripheral blood mononuclear cells. The Qiagen DNeasy Blood Extraction Kit was used to extract genomic DNA from the blood cell samples.

The sequenced sample was PBMCs. This sequence originates from a woman aged 50 to 65 in good health and CMV-seropositive. This chain joins TRBV14 to TRBJ1-2; TRBD1 is a possible D gene, resting on 6 matching bases. CDR3 protein: CASSLGGRGGYTF. The nucleotide sequence reads TGTGCCAGCAGCCTCGGTGGAAGGGGGGGCTACACCTTC.